This TCR beta chain was sequenced during a study of beta chain features in type 1 diabetes. For the study at large: The patient and healthy donor groups were comparable for age, gender and cell yields. Study-level findings and limits: Any HLA-type effect on TCRB rearrangement remained unresolved here. Moderately but significantly shorter TCRB CDR3s were found in Type 1 diabetes patients in all four CD4+ subsets.

The collection from each donor was one heparinised blood draw averaging roughly 0.11 L. CDR1 is KGHSH, CDR2 LQKENI, per germline. V was cut by 6 bases and J by 5 bases, with 16 bases left in between. This CDR3 comprises 14 residues. What was sequenced were expressed TCRB transcripts, since all of the isolated RNA had been reverse transcribed. Produced via immunoSEQ multiplex PCR; TCRdb's table is partial and in-frame only. This sample has about 48,000 clones, with 35% to 50% found just once. A remark on this clone: Antigen unknown.

The sequenced sample was Tregs from blood. The source of this sequence is a man aged 25 to 45 with type 1 diabetes. The chain uses TRBV18 and TRBJ1-1; weak D call: TRBD1 (5 bases). This CDR3 is CASSPEQGRTEAFF. In DNA, the CDR3 is TGTGCCAGCTCTCCAGAGCAGGGCAGGACTGAAGCTTTCTTT.